This record concerns one TCR beta chain sequence. While infection was still active, Seattle patients were enrolled and then followed longitudinally. This table comes from immunoSEQ multiplex PCR, and its TCRdb copy is limited to in-frame clones, with some not included. This sample has a few hundred thousand clones, with around 83% found just once. The data stem from a study of blood T cell repertoires in COVID-19. Overall study context: From T cells, B-cell-depleted T cells, or PBMCs came the material, which was cDNA or gDNA.

The germline V gene has CDR1 DFQATT and CDR2 SNEGSKA (reference sequence). With 5 bases removed from V and 2 bases from J, the gap between germline ends came to 7 bases. The CDR3 loop spans 11 amino acids. This receptor was taken from a woman older than 75 with COVID-19, enrolled during active disease. Sequenced input: peripheral blood. The V call is TRBV20-1, the J call TRBJ2-7; the D is unclear. In DNA form, the CDR3 reads TGCAGTGCTCCTGGAGCCTACGAGCAGTACTTC. Amino acid sequence: CSAPGAYEQYF.